A single sample is the source of the 26 T cell receptor beta chains below, sequenced in a study of T cell changes during pregnancy in multiple sclerosis. Produced via immunoSEQ multiplex PCR; TCRdb's table is partial and in-frame only. The table records tens of thousands of clones, approximately 90% of them present only once. Sequencing was performed on peripheral blood, taken before pregnancy. The source is a female donor with multiple sclerosis, enrolled in a pregnancy study.

The chain uses TRBV27 and TRBJ2-1; 7 bases line up with TRBD1. CDR3 length: 13 amino acids. Germline CDR1 MNHEY, CDR2 SMNVEV (reference sequence). V lost 6 bases, J lost 7 bases, and 6 bases stayed unmatched. CDR3 bases: TGTGCCAGCAGCCGGGACAGAAGGAATGAGCAGTTCTTC. This sequence encodes CASSRDRRNEQFF.

The chain joins TRBV6-5 to TRBJ1-1; TRBD1 might be the D (5 bases). The CDR3 has 16 residues. CDR1 MNHEY and CDR2 SVGAGI come from the germline V gene. The V gene lost 3 bases and the J gene lost 5 bases, with 19 bases spanning the gap. The CDR3: CASSYFTPGLGTEAFF. The DNA of the CDR3 is TGTGCCAGCAGTTATTTCACCCCGGGACTGGGGACTGAAGCTTTCTTT.

CDR3 loop: CASSYTSSSYNEQFF. CDR3 coding DNA: TGTGCCAGCAGTTACACGAGTAGTTCCTACAATGAGCAGTTCTTC. The chain employs TRBV6-5 and TRBJ2-1; D is unclear. There are 15 residues in the CDR3. V lost 2 bases and J lost 1, with 9 bases in between. Germline CDR1 MNHEY, CDR2 SVGAGI.

The chain uses TRBV5-4 and TRBJ1-3, with TRBD1 identical over 8 bases. CDR3 size: 15 residues. Losses at the gene ends were 5 bases for V and 4 bases for J; bases not matched to a gene: 8. CDR1 SGHNT and CDR2 YYREEE come from the germline V gene (reference sequence). The CDR3 DNA is TGTGCCAGCAGACCCGGACAGGGCGCAGGAAACACCATATATTTT. Amino acid sequence: CASRPGQGAGNTIYF.

This chain links TRBV6-5 with TRBJ2-7; 8 bases line up with TRBD2. The germline gives CDR1 MNHEY, CDR2 SVGAGI. The CDR3 sequence is 14 residues long. The trim removed 4 bases at V and 3 bases at J, leaving 5 bases unmatched. CDR3 nucleotide sequence: TGTGCCAGCAGTTTCGGAAGCGGGAGCTACGAGCAGTACTTC. As protein: CASSFGSGSYEQYF.

V usage is TRBV7-9 and J usage is TRBJ1-2; no firm D call. The CDR3 has 11 residues. Trimming stripped 7 bases from V and 8 bases from J, with 11 bases between. Germline V gene sequence: CDR1 SEHNR, CDR2 FQNEAQ (reference sequence). The CDR3 bases are TGTGCCAGCACCCCTGGGGAGGGCTACACCTTC. This translates into CASTPGEGYTF.

The chain recombines TRBV7-6 with TRBJ1-2, with 9 bases that match TRBD1. CDR3 length equals 17 residues. Germline V gene sequence: CDR1 SGHVS, CDR2 FNYEAQ. V shed 6 bases, J shed 0 bases, and the junction held 11 bases outside the gene matches. The CDR3 DNA is TGTGCCAGCAGTCCGGGGGCGGGGACAGGGACTAACTATGGCTACACCTTC. It specifies CASSPGAGTGTNYGYTF. Combining the CDR3 with reference TRBV7-6 and TRBJ1-2 gives the whole variable domain GAGVSQSPRYKVTKRGQDVALRCDPISGHVSLYWYRQALGQGPEFLTYFNYEAQQDKSGLPNDRFSAERPEGSISTLTIQRTEQRDSAMYRCASSPGAGTGTNYGYTFGSGTRLTVV.

V usage is TRBV6-5 and J usage is TRBJ2-6, with 7 nucleotides matching TRBD1. J gave up 2 bases and V 4 bases, and 2 bases lay outside the gene matches. This CDR3 is built from 15 residues. Germline assignment: CDR1 MNHEY and CDR2 SVGAGI. Here the CDR3 reads CASSSQGAGANVLTF. The DNA of the CDR3 is TGTGCCAGCAGTTCCCAGGGGGCTGGGGCCAACGTCCTGACTTTC.

The V call is TRBV7-9, the J call TRBJ1-1; D gene ambiguous. V was cut by 1 base and J by 0 bases, with 6 bases left in between. Germline V gene sequence: CDR1 SEHNR, CDR2 FQNEAQ (reference sequence). The CDR3 extends over 14 amino acids. For the CDR3, the DNA is TGTGCCAGCAGCTTAGAGCCACTGAACACTGAAGCTTTCTTT. This encodes CASSLEPLNTEAFF.

The sample holds one count of this clone. The V call is TRBV7-2, the J call TRBJ2-3; D ambiguous. V lost 5 bases and J lost 3, with 6 bases in between. The CDR3 totals 12 residues. Germline V gives CDR1 SGHTA, CDR2 FQGNSA. CDR3 in amino acids: CASSLRTDTQYF. The CDR3 DNA is TGTGCCAGCAGCCTTCGGACAGATACGCAGTATTTT. Supplemented by reference TRBV7-2 and TRBJ2-3, the full variable domain reads GAGVSQSPSNKVTEKGKDVELRCDPISGHTALYWYRQSLGQGLEFLIYFQGNSAPDKSGLPSDRFSAERTGGSVSTLTIQRTQQEDSAVYLCASSLRTDTQYFGPGTRLTVL.

This clone appeared once. The V gene is TRBV7-9, the J gene TRBJ1-6; 10 bases fit TRBD1. CDR3 length: 14 amino acids. J lost 10 bases, V lost 7 bases, and 7 bases had no gene match. Germline V gives CDR1 SEHNR, CDR2 FQNEAQ (reference sequence). The CDR3 region has the DNA TGTGCCAGCACCGCGACAGGGGGCGGATCACCCCTCCACTTT. Protein sequence: CASTATGGGSPLHF.

The DNA of the CDR3 is TGTGCCAGCAGCTTCGGGACAGCATTTAACACTGAAGCTTTCTTT. Its translation: CASSFGTAFNTEAFF. This chain uses TRBV5-8 with TRBJ1-1, with 7 bases lining up with TRBD1. V gave up 2 bases and J gave up 2 bases; unmatched junction bases: 6. The CDR3 contains 15 residues. The germline gives CDR1 SGHTS, CDR2 YDEGEE.

This clone has a handful of counts. The chain uses TRBV5-6 and TRBJ2-5; TRBD2 is a possible D gene (5 bases). V was cut by 3 bases and J by 7 bases, with 7 bases left in between. CDR1 is SGHDT and CDR2 is YYEEEE in the germline V gene. The CDR3 loop spans 11 amino acids. The CDR3 reads CASSSRGTQYF. The CDR3 region has the DNA TGTGCCAGCAGCTCCCGGGGGACCCAGTACTTC.

The chain links TRBV7-2 to TRBJ2-7; 7 bases align to TRBD1. The germline V gene has CDR1 SGHTA and CDR2 FQGNSA. V shed 4 bases, J shed 0 bases, and the junction held 9 bases outside the gene matches. The length of the CDR3 is 16 residues. This CDR3 reads CASSSFTRQGSYEQYF. The CDR3 bases are TGTGCCAGCAGCTCCTTCACTCGACAGGGCTCCTACGAGCAGTACTTC.

In its sample, this clone was seen once. The gene calls are TRBV6-6 and TRBJ1-1; TRBD1 matches at 8 bases. The germline V gene encodes CDR1 MNHNY and CDR2 SVGAGI (reference sequence). V shed 0 bases and J 6 bases; nucleotides not matched to a gene: 3. The CDR3 spans 14 residues. CDR3 in amino acids: CASSYSDRAPEAFF. DNA for the CDR3: TGTGCCAGCAGTTACTCGGACAGGGCCCCTGAAGCTTTCTTT.

The chain links TRBV7-9 to TRBJ2-7; 7 positions match TRBD2. The CDR3 consists of 13 residues. The trim removed 3 bases at V and 3 bases at J, leaving 2 bases unmatched. CDR1 is SEHNR, CDR2 FQNEAQ, per germline (reference sequence). The CDR3 region is CASSFGGVYEQYF. CDR3 nucleotides: TGTGCCAGCAGCTTTGGGGGGGTCTACGAGCAGTACTTC. The whole variable domain, filled in from reference TRBV7-9 and TRBJ2-7, reads DTGVSQNPRHKITKRGQNVTFRCDPISEHNRLYWYRQTLGQGPEFLTYFQNEAQLEKSRLLSDRFSAERPKGSFSTLEIQRTEQGDSAMYLCASSFGGVYEQYFGPGTRLTVT.

This chain links TRBV7-3 with TRBJ2-2, with D perhaps TRBD2 (6 bases). The CDR3 loop spans 15 amino acids. Between the trimmed V and J ends, which lost 5 bases and 6 bases, there was a span of 16 bases. Per the germline V gene, CDR1 is SGHTA and CDR2 is FQGTGA. Here the CDR3 DNA reads TGTGCCAGCAGCATACAGCCTAGCGAATCCGGGGAGCTGTTTTTT. It translates to CASSIQPSESGELFF.

This sequence joins TRBV28 and TRBJ2-1; 13 nucleotides align to TRBD2. This CDR3 contains 15 residues. Germline trimming cut 8 bases from V and 8 bases from J; bases unmatched to any gene: 9. The germline V gene encodes CDR1 MDHEN and CDR2 SYDVKM. CDR3 bases: TGTGCCAGCGCCCCTTGGACTAGCGGGAGTGATGAGCAGTTCTTC. This gives the protein CASAPWTSGSDEQFF.

The genes are TRBV7-9 and TRBJ2-5, with TRBD2 as a possible D gene (5 bases). Trimming shortened V by 4 bases and J by 5 bases, and 17 bases separated the two germline ends. CDR1 SEHNR and CDR2 FQNEAQ come from the germline V gene (reference sequence). CDR3 length: 15 residues. CDR3 protein: CASSSSWLARETQYF. CDR3 nucleotides: TGTGCCAGCAGCTCTAGCTGGCTAGCCAGGGAGACCCAGTACTTC.

V is TRBV11-2 and J is TRBJ2-1, with 13 positions matching TRBD2. The V gene end was trimmed by 6 bases and the J gene end by 10 bases; junction bases not matched to a gene: 6. The CDR3 extends over 14 amino acids. From germline, CDR1 is SGHAT and CDR2 FQNNGV. The CDR3 protein is CASRLAGGPREQFF. The CDR3 bases are TGTGCCAGCAGACTAGCGGGAGGGCCGAGAGAGCAGTTCTTC.

The sample holds a few counts of this clone. This chain connects TRBV7-2 to TRBJ1-1; no firm D call. The CDR3 totals 13 residues. CDR1 is SGHTA, CDR2 FQGNSA, per germline. The V and J ends lost 5 bases and 5 bases respectively, with 12 bases between them. The CDR3 region has the DNA TGTGCCAGCAGCCTTAGCGGGAGGACTGAAGCTTTCTTT. Its translation is CASSLSGRTEAFF.

This clone appeared a few times. This chain links TRBV7-2 with TRBJ1-6; the D is unclear. The CDR3 has 15 amino acids. V lost 5 bases and J lost 8, with 16 bases in between. Germline CDR1 is SGHTA and CDR2 is FQGNSA. For the CDR3, the DNA is TGTGCCAGCAGCCCCCTGGAGATCCTCGATTCACCCCTCCACTTT. It encodes CASSPLEILDSPLHF.

The rearrangement uses TRBV7-7 and TRBJ2-5; 7 bases align to TRBD1. The trim removed 3 bases at V and 2 bases at J, leaving 6 bases unmatched. In germline, CDR1 is SSHAT, CDR2 FNYEAQ (reference sequence). The CDR3 totals 15 residues. The CDR3 DNA reads TGTGCCAGCAGCTTCTCATCAGGGGGACAAGAGACCCAGTACTTC. Translated, it gives CASSFSSGGQETQYF.

This clone occurred once. Mismatch with germline at one junction end may stem from a read error. This chain connects TRBV10-3 to TRBJ2-1; 15 bases are a match to TRBD2. Germline assignment: CDR1 ENHRY and CDR2 SYGVKD. This CDR3 contains 14 residues. The CDR3 loop is CAISMGLAGGGMLF. CDR3 sequence (DNA): TGTGCCATCAGTATGGGACTAGCGGGAGGTGGAATGCTCTTC.

This chain uses TRBV4-2 with TRBJ1-1; no definite D call. The length of the CDR3 is 14 residues. Germline CDR1 is LGHNA and CDR2 is YNFKEQ. Trimming shortened V by 0 bases and J by 11 bases, and 16 bases separated the two germline ends. CDR3 nucleotides: TGTGCCAGCAGCCAAGAACTATCGAGCTTGGAGGCTTTCTTT. This sequence encodes CASSQELSSLEAFF.

The chain has TRBV2 and TRBJ2-2, with no clear D. Germline V gene lookup returns CDR1 SNHLY and CDR2 FYNNEI. The CDR3 contains 13 residues. V dropped 7 bases and J dropped 1 base, with 7 bases sitting between them. CDR3 region: CASKKQNTGELFF. Here the CDR3 DNA reads TGTGCCAGCAAGAAGCAGAACACCGGGGAGCTGTTTTTT. The variable domain in full, completed from reference TRBV2 and TRBJ2-2, reads EPEVTQTPSHQVTQMGQEVILRCVPISNHLYFYWYRQILGQKVEFLVSFYNNEISEKSEIFDDQFSVERPDGSNFTLKIRSTKLEDSAMYFCASKKQNTGELFFGEGSRLTVL.